Listed here is a single TCR beta chain. Trimming removed 4 bases at V and 0 bases at J, with 13 bases between. This CDR3 contains 15 residues. The germline V gene encodes CDR1 SGHDT and CDR2 YYEEEE. This sample is drawn from a study of OX40 agonist ivuxolimab in advanced cancers. Only in-frame clones appear in the TCRdb table, and some are missing; sequencing was by immunoSEQ multiplex PCR. In the table there are about 24,000 clones, around four fifths of which are singletons. Baseline, cycle 4 day 1, and cycle 7 day 1 were the blood sampling points. The sequence derives from an adult with an advanced solid tumor such as melanoma, head and neck, liver or kidney cancer. V is TRBV5-6 and J is TRBJ1-2, with D unclear. The input for sequencing was CD4+ or CD8+ T cells sorted from blood, taken in a trial of the OX40 agonist ivuxolimab. The CDR3 region has the DNA TGTGCCAGCAGCCTTTTGATGGCCGCTAACTATGGCTACACCTTC. Residues: CASSLLMAANYGYTF. Based on the CDR3 plus reference TRBV5-6 and TRBJ1-2, the full variable domain is DAGVTQSPTHLIKTRGQQVTLRCSPKSGHDTVSWYQQALGQGPQFIFQYYEEEERQRGNFPDRFSGHQFPNYSSELNVNALLLGDSALYLCASSLLMAANYGYTFGSGTRLTVV.